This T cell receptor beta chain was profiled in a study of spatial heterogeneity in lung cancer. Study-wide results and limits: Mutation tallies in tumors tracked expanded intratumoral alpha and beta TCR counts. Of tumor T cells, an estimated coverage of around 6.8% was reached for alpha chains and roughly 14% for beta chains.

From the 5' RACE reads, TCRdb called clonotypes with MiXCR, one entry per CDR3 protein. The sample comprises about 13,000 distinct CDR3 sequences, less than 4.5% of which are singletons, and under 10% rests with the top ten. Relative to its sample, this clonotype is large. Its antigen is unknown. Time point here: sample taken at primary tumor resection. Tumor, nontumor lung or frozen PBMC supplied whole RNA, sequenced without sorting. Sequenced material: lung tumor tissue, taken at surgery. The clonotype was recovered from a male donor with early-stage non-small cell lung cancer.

CDR3 DNA: TGTGCCAGCAGTCGCCGAGGGGCCGATAATGAAAAACTGTTTTTT. It encodes CASSRRGADNEKLFF. The chain carries TRBV27 and TRBJ1-4; possible D gene TRBD1, 5 bases. V gave up 5 bases and J gave up 4 bases, with 14 bases separating them. This CDR3 has 15 amino acids. In germline, CDR1 is MNHEY, CDR2 SMNVEV (reference sequence).